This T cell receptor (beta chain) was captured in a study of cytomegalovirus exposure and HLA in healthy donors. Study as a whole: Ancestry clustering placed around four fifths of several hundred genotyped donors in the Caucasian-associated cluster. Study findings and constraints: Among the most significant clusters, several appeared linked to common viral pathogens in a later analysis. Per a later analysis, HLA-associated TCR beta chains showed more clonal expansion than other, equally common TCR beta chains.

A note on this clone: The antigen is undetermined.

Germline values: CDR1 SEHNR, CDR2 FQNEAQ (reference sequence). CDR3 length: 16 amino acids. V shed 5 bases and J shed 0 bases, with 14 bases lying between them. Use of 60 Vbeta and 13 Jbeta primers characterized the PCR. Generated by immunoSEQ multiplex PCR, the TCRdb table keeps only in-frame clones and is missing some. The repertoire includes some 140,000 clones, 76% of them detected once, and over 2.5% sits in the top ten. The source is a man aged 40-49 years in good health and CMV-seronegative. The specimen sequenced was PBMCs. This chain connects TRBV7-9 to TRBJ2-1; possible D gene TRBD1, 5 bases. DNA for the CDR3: TGTGCCAGCAGCCACGGACGACAGAGCTCCTACAATGAGCAGTTCTTC. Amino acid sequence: CASSHGRQSSYNEQFF.